Each of the 4 T cell receptor beta chains below was sequenced from the same sample in a study of response to subunit inactivated influenza vaccine. Via MiXCR, TCRdb re-called the RT-PCR reads, giving one row per CDR3 protein. The sample includes roughly 500,000 distinct CDR3 sequences, approximately 24% of them seen just once. Here the sequenced sample was CD4+ T cells sorted from PBMCs, taken roughly 5 days after vaccination. The receptor set was obtained from a man over 45 who received an inactivated influenza vaccine.

The chain carries TRBV25-1 and TRBJ2-3; tentative D call: TRBD2 (5 bases). CDR1 is MGHDK, CDR2 SYGVNS, per germline. Trimming removed 7 bases from V and 5 bases from J, with 16 bases in between. This CDR3 spans 14 amino acids. The CDR3 DNA is TGTGCCAGCACTCAGACCGGTGAGGGAGATACGCAGTATTTT. Translation: CASTQTGEGDTQYF. Complete variable domain (other parts from reference TRBV25-1 and TRBJ2-3): EADIYQTPRYLVIGTGKKITLECSQTMGHDKMYWYQQDPGMELHLIHYSYGVNSTEKGDLSSESTVSRIRTEHFPLTLESARPSHTSQYLCASTQTGEGDTQYFGPGTRLTVL.

The V call is TRBV6-2 or TRBV6-3, the J call TRBJ1-1; D remains unclear. Germline CDR1 reads MNHEY; CDR2 reads SVGEGT. V was pared by 11 bases and J by 0 bases, with 7 bases between. This CDR3 is built from 11 residues. CDR3 nucleotides: TGTGCCCCCCGGATGAACACTGAAGCTTTCTTT. Its protein is CAPRMNTEAFF.

This sequence joins TRBV24-1 and TRBJ1-1; 7 bases are shared with TRBD1. Germline CDR1 and CDR2: KGHDR and SFDVKD. CDR3 length: 19 residues. V trimming: 2 bases; J trimming: 5 bases; junction bases outside the gene matches: 19. CDR3 in DNA: TGTGCCACCAGTGATTACCCGGGACAGCAAAGGGATGCGAGTACTGAAGCTTTCTTT. Translated: CATSDYPGQQRDASTEAFF.

This clonotype was observed a few times. The chain joins TRBV20-1 to TRBJ2-3, with D unclear. From germline, CDR1 is DFQATT and CDR2 SNEGSKA (reference sequence). This CDR3 has 12 residues. V was shortened by 0 bases and J by 5 bases, with 6 bases between the two germline ends. DNA of the CDR3: TGCAGTGCTAGAGAAGTCGGAGATACGCAGTATTTT. As protein: CSAREVGDTQYF.